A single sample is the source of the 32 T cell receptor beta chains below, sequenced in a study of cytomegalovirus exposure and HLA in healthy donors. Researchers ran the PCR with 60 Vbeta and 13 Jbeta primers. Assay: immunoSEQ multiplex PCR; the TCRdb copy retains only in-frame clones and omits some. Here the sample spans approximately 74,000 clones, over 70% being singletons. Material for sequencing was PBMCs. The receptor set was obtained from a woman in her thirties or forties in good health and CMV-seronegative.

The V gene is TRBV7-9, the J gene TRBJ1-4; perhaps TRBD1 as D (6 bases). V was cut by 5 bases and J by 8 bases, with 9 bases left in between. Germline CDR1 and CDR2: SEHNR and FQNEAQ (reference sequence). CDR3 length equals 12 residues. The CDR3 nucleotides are TGTGCCAGCAGCCAGGGGAACGAAAAACTGTTTTTT. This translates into CASSQGNEKLFF.

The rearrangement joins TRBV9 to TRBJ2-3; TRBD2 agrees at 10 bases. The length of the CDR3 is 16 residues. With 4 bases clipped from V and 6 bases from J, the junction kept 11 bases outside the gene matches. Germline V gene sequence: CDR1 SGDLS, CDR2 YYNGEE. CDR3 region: CASSFLPSGREDTQYF. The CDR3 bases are TGTGCCAGCAGCTTTCTTCCTAGCGGGAGAGAGGATACGCAGTATTTT. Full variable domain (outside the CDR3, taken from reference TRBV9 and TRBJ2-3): DSGVTQTPKHLITATGQRVTLRCSPRSGDLSVYWYQQSLDQGLQFLIQYYNGEERAKGNILERFSAQQFPDLHSELNLSSLELGDSALYFCASSFLPSGREDTQYFGPGTRLTVL.

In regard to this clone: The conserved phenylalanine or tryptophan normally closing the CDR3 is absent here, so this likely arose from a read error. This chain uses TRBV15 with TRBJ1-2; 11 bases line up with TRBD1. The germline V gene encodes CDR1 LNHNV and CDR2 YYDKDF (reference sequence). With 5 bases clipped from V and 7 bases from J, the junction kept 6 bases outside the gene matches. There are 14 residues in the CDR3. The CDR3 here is CATSGDRGLVGYTL. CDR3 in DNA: TGTGCCACCAGCGGGGACAGGGGGTTGGTTGGCTACACCCTC.

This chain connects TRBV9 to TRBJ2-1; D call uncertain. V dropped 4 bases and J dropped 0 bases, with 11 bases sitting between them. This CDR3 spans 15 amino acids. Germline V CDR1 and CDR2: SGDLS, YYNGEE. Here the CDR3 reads CASSIQPSSYNEQFF. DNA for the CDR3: TGTGCCAGCAGCATCCAACCCAGCTCCTACAATGAGCAGTTCTTC.

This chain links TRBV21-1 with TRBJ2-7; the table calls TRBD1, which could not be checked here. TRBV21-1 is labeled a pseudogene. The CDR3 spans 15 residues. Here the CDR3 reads CASSKYRRLSYEQYF. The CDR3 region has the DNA TGTGCCAGCAGCAAGTACAGACGTCTCTCCTACGAGCAGTACTTC.

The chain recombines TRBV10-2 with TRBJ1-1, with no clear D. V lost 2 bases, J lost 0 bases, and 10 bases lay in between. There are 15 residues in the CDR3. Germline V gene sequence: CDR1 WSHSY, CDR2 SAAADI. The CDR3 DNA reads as TGCGCCAGCAGTGAGCCCGGGGTCGTGAACACTGAAGCTTTCTTT. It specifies CASSEPGVVNTEAFF.

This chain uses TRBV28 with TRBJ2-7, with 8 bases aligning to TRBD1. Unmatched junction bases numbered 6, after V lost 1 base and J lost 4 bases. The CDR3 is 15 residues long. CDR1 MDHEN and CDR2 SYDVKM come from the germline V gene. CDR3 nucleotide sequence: TGTGCCAGCAGTTTATCCCAGGGGGCAGTGTACGAGCAGTACTTC. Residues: CASSLSQGAVYEQYF.

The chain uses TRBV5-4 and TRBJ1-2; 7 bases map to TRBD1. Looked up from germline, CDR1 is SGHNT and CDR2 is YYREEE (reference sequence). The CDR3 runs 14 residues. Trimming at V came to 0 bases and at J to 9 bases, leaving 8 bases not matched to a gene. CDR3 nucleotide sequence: TGTGCCAGCAGCTTGGGTAGGGGGCAGGTTCGCTACACCTTC. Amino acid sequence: CASSLGRGQVRYTF. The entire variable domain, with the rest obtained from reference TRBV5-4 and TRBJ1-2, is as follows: ETGVTQSPTHLIKTRGQQVTLRCSSQSGHNTVSWYQQALGQGPQFIFQYYREEENGRGNFPPRFSGLQFPNYSSELNVNALELDDSALYLCASSLGRGQVRYTFGSGTRLTVV.

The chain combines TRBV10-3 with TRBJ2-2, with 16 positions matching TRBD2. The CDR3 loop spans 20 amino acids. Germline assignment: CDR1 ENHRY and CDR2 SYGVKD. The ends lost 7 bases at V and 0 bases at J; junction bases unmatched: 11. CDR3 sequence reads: CAITTPRGLAGGTNTGELFF. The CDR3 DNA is TGTGCCATCACCACCCCTAGGGGACTAGCGGGGGGGACGAACACCGGGGAGCTGTTTTTT.

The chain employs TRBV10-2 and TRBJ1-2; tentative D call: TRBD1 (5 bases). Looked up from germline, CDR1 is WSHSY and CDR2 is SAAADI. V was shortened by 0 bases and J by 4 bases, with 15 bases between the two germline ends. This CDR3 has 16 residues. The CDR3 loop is CASSESLRGGSYGYTF. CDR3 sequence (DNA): TGCGCCAGCAGTGAGTCGTTACGCGGGGGGTCCTATGGCTACACCTTC.

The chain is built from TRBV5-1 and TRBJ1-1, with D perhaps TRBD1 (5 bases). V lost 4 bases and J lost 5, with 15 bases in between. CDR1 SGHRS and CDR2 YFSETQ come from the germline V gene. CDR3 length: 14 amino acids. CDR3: CASSDQGARTEAFF. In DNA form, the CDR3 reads TGCGCCAGCAGCGACCAGGGTGCTAGGACTGAAGCTTTCTTT.

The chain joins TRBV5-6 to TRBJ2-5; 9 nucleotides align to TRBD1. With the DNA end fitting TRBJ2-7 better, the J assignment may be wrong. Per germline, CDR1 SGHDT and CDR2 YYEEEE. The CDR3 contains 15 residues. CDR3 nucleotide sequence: TGTGCCAGCAGCGCCCGGGACAGGGTGAGTTACGAGCAGTACTTC. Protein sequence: CASSARDRVSYEQYF.

The CDR3 DNA reads TGTGCCAGCAGCCAAGAAGAGCGGGAGTGGTCCTACGAGCAGTACTTC. It translates to CASSQEEREWSYEQYF. The chain employs TRBV4-2 and TRBJ2-7, with 8 positions matching TRBD2. This CDR3 has 16 amino acids. CDR1 is LGHNA, CDR2 YNFKEQ, per germline. The J segment lost 1 base and the V segment lost 0 bases, leaving 5 bases of the junction unmatched.

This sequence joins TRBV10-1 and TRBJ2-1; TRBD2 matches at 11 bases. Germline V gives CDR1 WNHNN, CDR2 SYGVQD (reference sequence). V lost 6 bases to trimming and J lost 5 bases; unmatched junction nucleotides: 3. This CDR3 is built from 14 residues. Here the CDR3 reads CASSLSGGDNEQFF. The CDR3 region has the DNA TGCGCCAGCAGCCTTAGCGGGGGGGACAATGAGCAGTTCTTC.

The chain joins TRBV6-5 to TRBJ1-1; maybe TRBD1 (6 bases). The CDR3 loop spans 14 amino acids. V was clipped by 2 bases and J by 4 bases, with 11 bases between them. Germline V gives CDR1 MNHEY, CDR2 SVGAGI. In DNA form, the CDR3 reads TGTGCCAGCAGTTACGGGGAAGGGGGCACTGAAGCTTTCTTT. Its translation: CASSYGEGGTEAFF.

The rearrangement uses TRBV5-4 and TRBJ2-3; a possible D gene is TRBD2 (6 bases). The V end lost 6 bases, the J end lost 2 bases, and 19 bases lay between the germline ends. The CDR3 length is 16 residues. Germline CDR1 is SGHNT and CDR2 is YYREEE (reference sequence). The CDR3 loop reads CASTIAPGLPTDTQYF. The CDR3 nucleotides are TGTGCCAGCACCATCGCTCCGGGACTTCCCACAGATACGCAGTATTTT.

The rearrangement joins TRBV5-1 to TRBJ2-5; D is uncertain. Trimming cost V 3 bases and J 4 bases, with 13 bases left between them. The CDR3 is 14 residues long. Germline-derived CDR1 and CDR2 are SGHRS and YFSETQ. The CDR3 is CASSSYSFGETQYF. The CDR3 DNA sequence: TGCGCCAGCAGCTCGTATAGTTTTGGAGAGACCCAGTACTTC.

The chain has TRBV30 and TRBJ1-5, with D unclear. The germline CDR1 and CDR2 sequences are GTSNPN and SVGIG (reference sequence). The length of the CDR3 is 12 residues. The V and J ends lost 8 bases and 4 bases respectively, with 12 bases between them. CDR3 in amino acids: CAGGPKNQPQHF. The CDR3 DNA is TGTGCCGGAGGGCCGAAGAATCAGCCCCAGCATTTT.

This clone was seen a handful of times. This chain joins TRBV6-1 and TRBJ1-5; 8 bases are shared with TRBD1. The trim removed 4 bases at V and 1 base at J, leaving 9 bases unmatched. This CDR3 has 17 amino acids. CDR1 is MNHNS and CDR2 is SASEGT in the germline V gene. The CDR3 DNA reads TGTGCCAGCAGTGGAGGTTCAGGGGGCCGGAGCAATCAGCCCCAGCATTTT. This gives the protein CASSGGSGGRSNQPQHF.

CDR3 bases: TGTGCCAGCAGCTGGGACAGCCAACAAAACTACGAGCAGTACTTC. Translating it yields CASSWDSQQNYEQYF. V gene TRBV19 combines with J gene TRBJ2-7; TRBD1 matches at 7 bases. This CDR3 has 15 residues. Germline CDR1 and CDR2: LNHDA and SQIVND (reference sequence). Unmatched junction bases numbered 14, after V lost 9 bases and J lost 3 bases.

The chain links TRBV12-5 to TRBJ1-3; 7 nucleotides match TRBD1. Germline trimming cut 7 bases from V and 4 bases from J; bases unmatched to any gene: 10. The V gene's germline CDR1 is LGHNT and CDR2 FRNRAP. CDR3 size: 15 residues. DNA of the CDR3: TGTGCTAGTGCCTTGAGAGGGGGCTTGGGAAACACCATATATTTT. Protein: CASALRGGLGNTIYF.

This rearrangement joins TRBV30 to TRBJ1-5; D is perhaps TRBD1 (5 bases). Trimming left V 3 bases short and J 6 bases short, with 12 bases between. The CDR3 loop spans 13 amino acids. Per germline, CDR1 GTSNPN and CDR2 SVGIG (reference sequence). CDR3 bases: TGTGCCTGGAGCGGGACTGGGGGTCAGCCCCAGCATTTT. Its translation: CAWSGTGGQPQHF.

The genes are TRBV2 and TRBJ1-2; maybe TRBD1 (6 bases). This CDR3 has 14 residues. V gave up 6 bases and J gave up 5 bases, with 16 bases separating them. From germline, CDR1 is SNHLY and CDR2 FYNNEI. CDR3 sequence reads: CASRTGGAGYGYTF. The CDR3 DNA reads TGTGCCAGCAGGACGGGGGGGGCGGGTTATGGCTACACCTTC.

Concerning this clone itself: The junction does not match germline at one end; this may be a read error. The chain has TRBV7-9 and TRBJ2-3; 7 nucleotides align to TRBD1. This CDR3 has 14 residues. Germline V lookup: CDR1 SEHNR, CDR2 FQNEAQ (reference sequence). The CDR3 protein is CASSQGTVGDTQCF. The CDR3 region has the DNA TGTGCCAGCAGCCAAGGGACAGTGGGAGATACGCAGTGTTTT.

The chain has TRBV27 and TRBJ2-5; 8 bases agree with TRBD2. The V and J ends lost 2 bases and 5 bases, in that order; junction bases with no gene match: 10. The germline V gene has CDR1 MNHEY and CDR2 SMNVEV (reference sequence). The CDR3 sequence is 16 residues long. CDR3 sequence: CASSLIGAGVSETQYF. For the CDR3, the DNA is TGTGCCAGCAGTTTAATCGGAGCGGGAGTTAGTGAGACCCAGTACTTC.

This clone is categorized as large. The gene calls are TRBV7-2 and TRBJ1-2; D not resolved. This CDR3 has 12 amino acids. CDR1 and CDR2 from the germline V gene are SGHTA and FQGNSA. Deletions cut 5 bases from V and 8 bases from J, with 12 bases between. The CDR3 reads CASSPPLLGYTF. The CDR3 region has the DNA TGTGCCAGCAGCCCTCCGCTACTAGGCTACACCTTC.

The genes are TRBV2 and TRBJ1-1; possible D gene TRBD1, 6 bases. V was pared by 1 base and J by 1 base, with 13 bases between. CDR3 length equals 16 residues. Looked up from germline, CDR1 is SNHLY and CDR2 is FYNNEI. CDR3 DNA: TGTGCCAGCAGTGAAGTGGGGGACATAAAGAACACTGAAGCTTTCTTT. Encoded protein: CASSEVGDIKNTEAFF.

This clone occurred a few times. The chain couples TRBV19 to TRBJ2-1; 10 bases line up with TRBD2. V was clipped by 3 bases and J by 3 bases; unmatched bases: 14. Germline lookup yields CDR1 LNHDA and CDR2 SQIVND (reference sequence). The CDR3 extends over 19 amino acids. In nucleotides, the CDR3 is TGTGCCAGTAGTATCATGGGGCTAGCGGGAGAGTTACACTACAATGAGCAGTTCTTC. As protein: CASSIMGLAGELHYNEQFF.

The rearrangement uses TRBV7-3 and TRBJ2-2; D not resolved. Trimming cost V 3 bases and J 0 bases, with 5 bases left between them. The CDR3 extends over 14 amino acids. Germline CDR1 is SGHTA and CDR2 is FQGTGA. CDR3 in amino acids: CASSFGPNTGELFF. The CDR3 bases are TGTGCCAGCAGCTTTGGGCCGAACACCGGGGAGCTGTTTTTT.

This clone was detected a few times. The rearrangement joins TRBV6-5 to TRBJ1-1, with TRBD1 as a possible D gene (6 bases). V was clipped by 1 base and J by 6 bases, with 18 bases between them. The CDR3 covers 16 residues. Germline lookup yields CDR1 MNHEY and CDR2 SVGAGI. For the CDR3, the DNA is TGTGCCAGCAGTTACTTTATCCCAGGGGCCGGGGCTGAAGCTTTCTTT. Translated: CASSYFIPGAGAEAFF.

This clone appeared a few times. The CDR3: CASSPSPLDSVYNEQFF. The CDR3 DNA reads TGCGCCAGCAGCCCCTCCCCCCTAGACTCCGTCTACAATGAGCAGTTCTTC. The chain employs TRBV4-1 and TRBJ2-1; D gene unclear. Germline V gene lookup returns CDR1 MGHRA and CDR2 YSYEKL. With 4 bases removed from V and 3 bases from J, the gap between germline ends came to 19 bases. The CDR3 is 17 amino acids.

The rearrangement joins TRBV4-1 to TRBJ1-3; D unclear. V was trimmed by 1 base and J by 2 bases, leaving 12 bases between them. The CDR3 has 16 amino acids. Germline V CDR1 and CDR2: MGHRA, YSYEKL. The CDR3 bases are TGCGCCAGCAGCCAAGCTTACAGAGAAACTGGAAACACCATATATTTT. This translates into CASSQAYRETGNTIYF.